Listed here is a single TCR beta chain. Antigen: not known. Here immunoSEQ multiplex PCR was the method, and the copy in TCRdb shows in-frame clones only, minus some. The data contain 30,000 to 45,000 clones, around 73% of them seen just once; the ten biggest clones take up around 0.74%. Rectal tissue came from one to two pinch biopsies taken at colonoscopy. These data are taken from a study of pediatric ulcerative colitis. General observations from the study: Repertoires came from total lymphocyte DNA, not specific subsets.

V lost 3 bases, J lost 8 bases, and 8 bases lay in between. CDR3 length: 12 amino acids. Germline CDR1 and CDR2: MDHEN and SYDVKM. Sample: gut tissue. The genes are TRBV28 and TRBJ2-1; D ambiguous. The sequence was obtained from a boy between 5 and 17 years old with moderate ulcerative colitis. CDR3 bases: TGTGCCAGCAGTTTCGACCGTTATGAGCAGTTCTTC. Encoded protein: CASSFDRYEQFF.